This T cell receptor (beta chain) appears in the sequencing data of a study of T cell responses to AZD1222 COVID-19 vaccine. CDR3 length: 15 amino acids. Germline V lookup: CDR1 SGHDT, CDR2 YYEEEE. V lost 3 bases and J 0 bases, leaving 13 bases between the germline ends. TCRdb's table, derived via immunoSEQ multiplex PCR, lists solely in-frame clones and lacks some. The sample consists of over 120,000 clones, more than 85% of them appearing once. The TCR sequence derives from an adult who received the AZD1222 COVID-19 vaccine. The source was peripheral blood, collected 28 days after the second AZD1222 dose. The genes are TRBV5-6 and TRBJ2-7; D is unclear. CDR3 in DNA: TGTGCCAGCAGCTCTTCTGGACGGTTCTCCTACGAGCAGTACTTC. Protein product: CASSSSGRFSYEQYF.